This TCR beta chain was captured in a study of CD8+ T cells in alopecia areata. Study-level results: Lesional scalp exceeded normal scalp in clonality, especially in alopecia totalis/universalis. Among patients, TCR sharing was less clear than in mice, a difference possibly due in part to HLA diversity in the patient population.

RNA extraction and reverse transcription yielded cDNA as sequencing template. Assay: immunoSEQ multiplex PCR; the TCRdb copy retains only in-frame clones and omits some. Of roughly 11,000 clones listed, over 60% are singletons. The germline CDR1 and CDR2 sequences are SGHTA and FQGTGA. The CDR3 has 20 amino acids. V trimming: 1 base; J trimming: 3 bases; junction bases outside the gene matches: 16. Alopecia areata patients had lesional scalp punch biopsies and peripheral blood taken from them. This clone was found a few times. The antigen is undetermined. Sequenced: skin. The clonotype originates from a human donor with alopecia areata. This chain links TRBV7-3 with TRBJ1-5; 9 positions agree with TRBD1. The CDR3 DNA reads TGTGCCAGCAGCTTAAAGGGGGACAGGGCTAGTTCGGCGTACAATCAGCCCCAGCATTTT. This translates into CASSLKGDRASSAYNQPQHF. Supplemented by reference TRBV7-3 and TRBJ1-5, the full variable domain reads GAGVSQTPSNKVTEKGKYVELRCDPISGHTALYWYRQSLGQGPEFLIYFQGTGAADDSGLPNDRFFAVRPEGSVSTLKIQRTERGDSAVYLCASSLKGDRASSAYNQPQHFGDGTRLSIL.